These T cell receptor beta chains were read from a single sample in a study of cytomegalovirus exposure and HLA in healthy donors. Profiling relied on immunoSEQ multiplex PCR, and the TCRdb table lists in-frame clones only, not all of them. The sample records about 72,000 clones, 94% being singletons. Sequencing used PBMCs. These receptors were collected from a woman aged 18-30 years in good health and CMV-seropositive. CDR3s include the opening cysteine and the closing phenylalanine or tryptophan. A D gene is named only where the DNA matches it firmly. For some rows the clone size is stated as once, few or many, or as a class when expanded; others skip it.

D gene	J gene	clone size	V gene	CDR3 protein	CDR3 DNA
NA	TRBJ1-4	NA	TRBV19	CASSVNREPTNEKLFF	TGTGCCAGTAGTGTCAACAGGGAACCAACTAATGAAAAACTGTTTTTT
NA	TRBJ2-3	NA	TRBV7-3	CASSLLGLTDTQYF	TGTGCCAGCAGCTTACTGGGGCTTACAGATACGCAGTATTTT
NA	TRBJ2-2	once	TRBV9	CASSAQGRELFF	TGTGCCAGCAGCGCGCAGGGAAGGGAGCTGTTTTTT
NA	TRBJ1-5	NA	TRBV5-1	CASSPGAGNQPQHF	TGCGCCAGCAGTCCAGGGGCGGGCAATCAGCCCCAGCATTTT
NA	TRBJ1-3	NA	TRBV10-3	CAITQGGSGNTIYF	TGTGCCATCACCCAAGGAGGTTCTGGAAACACCATATATTTT
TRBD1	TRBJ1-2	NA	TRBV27	CASSLSRQGVYGYTF	TGTGCCAGCAGTTTATCGAGACAGGGGGTTTATGGCTACACCTTC
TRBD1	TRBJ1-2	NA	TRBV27	CASSPTGVDGYTF	TGTGCCAGCAGTCCAACAGGGGTGGATGGCTACACCTTC
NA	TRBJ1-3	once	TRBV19	CASAAGSAGNTIYF	TGTGCCAGCGCCGCAGGTTCCGCTGGAAACACCATATATTTT
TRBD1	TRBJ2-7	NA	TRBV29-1	CSVERRAGGSYEQYF	TGCAGCGTTGAACGTAGGGCAGGGGGATCCTACGAGCAGTACTTC
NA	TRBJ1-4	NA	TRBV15	CATSRSGHSKGANEKLFF	TGTGCCACCAGCAGATCGGGACACTCGAAAGGGGCTAATGAAAAACTGTTTTTT
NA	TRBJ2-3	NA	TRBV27	CASRPLAIPPPSTDTQYF	TGTGCCAGCAGGCCACTAGCCATTCCTCCTCCTAGCACAGATACGCAGTATTTT
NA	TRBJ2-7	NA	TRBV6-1	CASIEQQVISYEQYF	TGTGCCAGCATCGAACAACAGGTTATCTCCTACGAGCAGTACTTC
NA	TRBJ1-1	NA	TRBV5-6	CASSGNRNTEAFF	TGTGCCAGCAGCGGAAACAGAAACACTGAAGCTTTCTTT
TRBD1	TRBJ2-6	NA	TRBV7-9	CASSPRTGISSGANVLTF	TGTGCCAGCAGCCCGAGGACAGGGATAAGCTCTGGGGCCAACGTCCTGACTTTC
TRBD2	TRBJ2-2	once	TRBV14	CASSRLGGMTGELFF	TGTGCCAGCAGCCGGCTCGGGGGGATGACCGGGGAGCTGTTTTTT
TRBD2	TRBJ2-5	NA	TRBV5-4	CASSLYLAGGVETQYF	TGTGCCAGCAGCTTGTACCTAGCGGGGGGGGTAGAGACCCAGTACTTC
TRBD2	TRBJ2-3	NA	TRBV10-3	CAISATSGGGRDTQYF	TGTGCCATCAGTGCGACTAGCGGGGGGGGGAGAGATACGCAGTATTTT
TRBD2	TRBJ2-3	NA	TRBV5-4	CASSLVLAGGRDTQYF	TGTGCCAGCAGCTTGGTACTAGCGGGGGGGCGGGATACGCAGTATTTT
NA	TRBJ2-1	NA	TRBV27	CASSFVTDNEQFF	TGTGCCAGCAGTTTCGTGACAGACAATGAGCAGTTCTTC
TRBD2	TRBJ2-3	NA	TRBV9	CASSVVDSGRADTQYF	TGTGCCAGCAGCGTAGTTGATAGCGGGAGGGCAGATACGCAGTATTTT
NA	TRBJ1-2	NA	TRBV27	CASSFRGSPNYGYTF	TGTGCCAGCAGTTTTAGGGGCAGCCCGAACTATGGCTACACCTTC
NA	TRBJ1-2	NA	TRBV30	CAWSNYQKRTVPYGYTF	TGTGCCTGGAGCAACTATCAAAAGCGGACAGTTCCTTATGGCTACACCTTC
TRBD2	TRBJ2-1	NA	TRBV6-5	CASTAGTSNEQFF	TGTGCCAGCACTGCCGGGACTAGCAATGAGCAGTTCTTC
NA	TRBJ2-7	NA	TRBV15	CATSREGGEQYF	TGTGCCACCAGCAGAGAGGGAGGCGAGCAGTACTTC
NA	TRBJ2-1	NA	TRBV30	CAFRRGPNPANEQFF	TGTGCCTTCAGGAGGGGACCCAATCCCGCCAATGAGCAGTTCTTC
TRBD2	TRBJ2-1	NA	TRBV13	CASRSGERGNNEQFF	TGTGCCAGCAGATCGGGGGAGCGGGGGAACAATGAGCAGTTCTTC
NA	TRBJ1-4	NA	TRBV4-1	CASSQVRGTGEKLFF	TGCGCCAGCAGCCAAGTGAGGGGGACGGGTGAAAAACTGTTTTTT
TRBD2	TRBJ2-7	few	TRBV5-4	CASSSPSGPASGVYEQYF	TGTGCCAGCAGCTCCCCCTCGGGGCCGGCTAGCGGAGTCTACGAGCAGTACTTC
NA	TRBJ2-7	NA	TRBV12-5	CASGLVGGSSYEQYF	TGTGCTAGTGGTTTGGTAGGCGGAAGCTCCTACGAGCAGTACTTC
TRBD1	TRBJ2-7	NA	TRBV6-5	CASSYAGTGNYEQYF	TGTGCCAGCAGTTACGCCGGGACAGGGAACTACGAGCAGTACTTC
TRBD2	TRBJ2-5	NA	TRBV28	CAMPPGLPLETQYF	TGTGCCATGCCCCCGGGACTACCGCTGGAGACCCAGTACTTC
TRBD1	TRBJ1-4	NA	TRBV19	CASSRGQGFEKLFF	TGTGCCAGTAGTCGGGGACAGGGGTTTGAAAAACTGTTTTTT